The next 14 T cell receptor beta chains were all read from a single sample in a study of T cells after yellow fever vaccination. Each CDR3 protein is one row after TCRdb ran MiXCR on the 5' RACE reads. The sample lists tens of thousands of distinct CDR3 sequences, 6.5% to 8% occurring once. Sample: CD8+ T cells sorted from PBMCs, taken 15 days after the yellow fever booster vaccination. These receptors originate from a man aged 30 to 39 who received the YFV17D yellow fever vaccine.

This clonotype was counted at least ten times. CDR3 nucleotides: TGTGCCAGTAGTACGCTCTCGACAAGCTACGAGCAGTACTTC. Translation: CASSTLSTSYEQYF. V is TRBV19 and J is TRBJ2-7; D is unclear. The length of the CDR3 is 14 residues. CDR1 is LNHDA and CDR2 is SQIVND in the germline V gene (reference sequence). With 4 bases removed from V and 3 bases from J, the gap between germline ends came to 13 bases.

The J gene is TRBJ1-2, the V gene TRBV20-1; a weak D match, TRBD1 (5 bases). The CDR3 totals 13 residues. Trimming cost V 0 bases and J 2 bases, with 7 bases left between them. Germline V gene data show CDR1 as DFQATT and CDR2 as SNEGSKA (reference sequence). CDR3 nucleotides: TGCAGTGCTAGAGATTGGGGGAACTATGGCTACACCTTC. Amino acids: CSARDWGNYGYTF.

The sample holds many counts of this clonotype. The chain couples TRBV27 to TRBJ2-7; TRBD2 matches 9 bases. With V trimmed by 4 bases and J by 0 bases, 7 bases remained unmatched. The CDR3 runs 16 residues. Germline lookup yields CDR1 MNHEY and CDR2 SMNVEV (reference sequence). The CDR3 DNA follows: TGTGCCAGCAGTTCTTCTCTAGCGGGGAGCTCCTACGAGCAGTACTTC. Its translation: CASSSSLAGSSYEQYF.

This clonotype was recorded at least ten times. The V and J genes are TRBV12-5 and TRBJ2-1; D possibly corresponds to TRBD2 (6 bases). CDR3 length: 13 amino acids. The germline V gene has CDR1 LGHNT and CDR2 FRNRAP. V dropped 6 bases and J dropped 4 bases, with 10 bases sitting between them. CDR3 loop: CASGSAGYNEQFF. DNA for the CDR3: TGTGCTAGTGGGTCTGCGGGGTACAATGAGCAGTTCTTC.

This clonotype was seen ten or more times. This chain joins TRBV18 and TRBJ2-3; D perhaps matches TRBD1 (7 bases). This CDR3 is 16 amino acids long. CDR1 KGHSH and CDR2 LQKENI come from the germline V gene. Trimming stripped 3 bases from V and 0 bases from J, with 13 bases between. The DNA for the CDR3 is TGTGCCAGCTCACCGACAGGGCTAGCGAGCACAGATACGCAGTATTTT. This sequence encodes CASSPTGLASTDTQYF.

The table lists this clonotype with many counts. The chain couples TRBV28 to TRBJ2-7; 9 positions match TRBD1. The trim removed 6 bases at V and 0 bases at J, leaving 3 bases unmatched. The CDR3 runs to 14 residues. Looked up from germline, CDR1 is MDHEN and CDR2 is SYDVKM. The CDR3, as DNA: TGTGCCAGCAGGGGGACAGGGAGCTCCTACGAGCAGTACTTC. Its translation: CASRGTGSSYEQYF.

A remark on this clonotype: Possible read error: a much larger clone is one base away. Here the CDR3 DNA reads TGCGCCAGCAGTATTGGGTCGGAAGAGACCCAGTACTTC. Translated, it gives CASSIGSEETQYF. J is TRBJ2-5 and V is TRBV23-1; D gene uncertain. TRBV23-1 is placed among ORFs of uncertain function. This CDR3 has 13 residues. Deletions cut 5 bases from V and 3 bases from J, with 10 bases between.

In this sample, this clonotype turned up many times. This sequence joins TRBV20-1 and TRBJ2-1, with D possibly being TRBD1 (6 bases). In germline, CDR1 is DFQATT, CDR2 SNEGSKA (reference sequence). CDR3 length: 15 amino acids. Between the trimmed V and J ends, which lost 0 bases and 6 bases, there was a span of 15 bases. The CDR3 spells CSARDIKTGSNEQFF. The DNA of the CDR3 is TGCAGTGCTAGAGATATTAAGACAGGTTCCAATGAGCAGTTCTTC.

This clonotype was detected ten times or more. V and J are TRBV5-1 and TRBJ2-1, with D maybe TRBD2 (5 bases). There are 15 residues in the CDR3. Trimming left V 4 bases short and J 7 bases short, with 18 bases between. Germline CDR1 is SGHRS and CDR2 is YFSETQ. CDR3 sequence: CASSPIDTRINEQFF. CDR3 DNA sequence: TGCGCCAGCAGCCCCATAGACACTAGAATTAATGAGCAGTTCTTC.

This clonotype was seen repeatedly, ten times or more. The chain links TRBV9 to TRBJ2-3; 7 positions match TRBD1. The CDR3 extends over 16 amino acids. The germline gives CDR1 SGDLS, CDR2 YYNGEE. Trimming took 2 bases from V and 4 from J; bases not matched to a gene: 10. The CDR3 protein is CASSVNTGVGPDTQYF. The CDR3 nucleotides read TGTGCCAGCAGCGTTAATACAGGGGTCGGTCCAGATACGCAGTATTTT.

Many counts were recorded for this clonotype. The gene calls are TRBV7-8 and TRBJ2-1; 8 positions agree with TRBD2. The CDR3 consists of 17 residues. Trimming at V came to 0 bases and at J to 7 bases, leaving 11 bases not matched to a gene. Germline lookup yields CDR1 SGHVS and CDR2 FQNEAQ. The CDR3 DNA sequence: TGTGCCAGCAGCTTAGCGGGGGGGAGCGGGAGTGGTAATGAGCAGTTCTTC. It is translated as CASSLAGGSGSGNEQFF.

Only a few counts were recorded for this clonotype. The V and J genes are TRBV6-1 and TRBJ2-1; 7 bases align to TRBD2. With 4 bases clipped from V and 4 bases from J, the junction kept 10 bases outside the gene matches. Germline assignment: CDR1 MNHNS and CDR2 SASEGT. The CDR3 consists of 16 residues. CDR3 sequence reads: CASSAPGLGLYNEQFF. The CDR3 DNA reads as TGTGCCAGCAGTGCCCCCGGACTAGGCCTGTACAATGAGCAGTTCTTC.

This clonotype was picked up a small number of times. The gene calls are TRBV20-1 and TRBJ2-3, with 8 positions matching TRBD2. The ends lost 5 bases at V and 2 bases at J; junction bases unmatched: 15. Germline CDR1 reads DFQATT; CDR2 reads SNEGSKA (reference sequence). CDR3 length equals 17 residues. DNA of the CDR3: TGCAGTGCTGGGCCGCTAATGGCTAGCGGGCTCACAGATACGCAGTATTTT. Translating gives CSAGPLMASGLTDTQYF.

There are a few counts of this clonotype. The CDR3 loop is CASSQVSRRTQYF. CDR3 in DNA: TGTGCCAGCAGCCAAGTCTCGAGAAGGACGCAGTATTTT. This sequence joins TRBV14 and TRBJ2-3; no firm D call. V was pared by 1 base and J by 9 bases, with 11 bases between. This CDR3 spans 13 amino acids. Germline V CDR1 and CDR2: SGHDN, FVKESK.